Sequencing of this T cell receptor beta chain was carried out in a study of blood T cell repertoires in COVID-19. About the research overall: Material from acute and convalescent COVID-19 was sourced from the United States, Italy and Spain. PBMCs, B-cell-depleted T cells, or T cells were the source of the cDNA or gDNA that made up the material.

In the source study's methods: Counts of nucleated cells, estimated from reference gene primer amplification, were obtained. TCRdb's table, derived via immunoSEQ multiplex PCR, lists solely in-frame clones and lacks some. The V and J calls and clone size were taken over from that table, and D and trimming were inferred from the DNA. Of more than 200,000 clones in the sample, about 83% were seen once. J lost 0 bases, V lost 4 bases, and 9 bases had no gene match. CDR1 KGHDR and CDR2 SFDVKD come from the germline V gene. The CDR3 extends over 18 amino acids. The sequenced sample consisted of peripheral blood. The TCR sequence derives from a woman between 40 and 50 years old with active or convalescent COVID-19. The genes are TRBV24-1 and TRBJ1-4; 8 positions match TRBD1. In DNA, the CDR3 is TGTGCCACCAGTGACTTGGACAGGGACCCAACAACTAATGAAAAACTGTTTTTT. Protein sequence: CATSDLDRDPTTNEKLFF.